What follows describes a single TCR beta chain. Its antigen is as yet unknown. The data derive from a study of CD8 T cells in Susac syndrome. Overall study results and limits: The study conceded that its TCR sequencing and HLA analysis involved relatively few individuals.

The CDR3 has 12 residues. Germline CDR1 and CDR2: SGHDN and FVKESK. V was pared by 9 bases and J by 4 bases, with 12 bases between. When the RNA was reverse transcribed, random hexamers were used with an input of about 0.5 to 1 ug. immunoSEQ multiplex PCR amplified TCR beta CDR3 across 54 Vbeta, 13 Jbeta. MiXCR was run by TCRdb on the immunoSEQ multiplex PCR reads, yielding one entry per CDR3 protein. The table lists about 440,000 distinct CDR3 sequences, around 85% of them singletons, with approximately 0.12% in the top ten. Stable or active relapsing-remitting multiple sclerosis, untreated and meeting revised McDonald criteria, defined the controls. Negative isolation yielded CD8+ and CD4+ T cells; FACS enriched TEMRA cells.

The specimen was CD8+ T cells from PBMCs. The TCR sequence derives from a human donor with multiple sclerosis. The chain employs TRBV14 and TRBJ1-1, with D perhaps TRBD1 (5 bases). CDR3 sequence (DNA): TGTGCCAGTAGTAGGGGAAGCACTGAAGCTTTCTTT. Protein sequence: CASSRGSTEAFF.